This T cell receptor beta chain is from a study of response to subunit inactivated influenza vaccine. The V gene's germline CDR1 is LGHDT and CDR2 YNNKEL (reference sequence). CDR3 length equals 12 residues. V dropped 5 bases and J dropped 7 bases, with 11 bases sitting between them. Study findings and constraints: A suggestion made by the authors is that each seasonal influenza vaccination recruits few new T cells.

TCRdb re-called the RT-PCR reads with MiXCR, one entry per CDR3 protein. The sample has hundreds of thousands of distinct CDR3 sequences, 16% seen once. To note about this clonotype: The antigen remains unidentified.

This chain joins TRBV3-1 and TRBJ1-1, with D possibly matching TRBD1 (5 bases). The sequenced sample was CD4+ T cells sorted from PBMCs, obtained about 23 months after vaccination. This sequence originates from a man aged 50-75 years who received an inactivated influenza vaccine. The CDR3 DNA reads as TGTGCCAGCAGCATAGGGGAGGGTGAAGCTTTCTTT. The encoded protein is CASSIGEGEAFF.